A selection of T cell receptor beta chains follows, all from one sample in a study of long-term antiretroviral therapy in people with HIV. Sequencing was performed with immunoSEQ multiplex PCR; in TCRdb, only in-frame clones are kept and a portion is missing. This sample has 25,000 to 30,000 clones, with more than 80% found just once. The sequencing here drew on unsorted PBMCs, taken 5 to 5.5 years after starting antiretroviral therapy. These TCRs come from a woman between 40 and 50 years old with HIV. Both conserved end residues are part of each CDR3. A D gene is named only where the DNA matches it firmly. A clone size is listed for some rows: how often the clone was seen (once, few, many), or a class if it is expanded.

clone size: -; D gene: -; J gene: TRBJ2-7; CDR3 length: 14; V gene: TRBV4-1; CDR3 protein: CASSLGQDSYEQYF; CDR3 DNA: TGCGCCAGCAGCCTTGGCCAGGACTCCTACGAGCAGTACTTC
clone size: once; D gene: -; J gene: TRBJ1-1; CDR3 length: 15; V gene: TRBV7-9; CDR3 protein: CASSLAAQGLVEAFF; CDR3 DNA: TGTGCCAGCAGCTTGGCCGCACAGGGATTAGTTGAAGCTTTCTTT
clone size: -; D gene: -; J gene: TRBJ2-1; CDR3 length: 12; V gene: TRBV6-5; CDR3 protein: CASSPGFGEQFF; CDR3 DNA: TGTGCCAGTTCACCGGGGTTCGGTGAGCAGTTCTTC
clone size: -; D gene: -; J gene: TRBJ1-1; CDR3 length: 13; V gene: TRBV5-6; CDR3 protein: CASSLGRNTEAFF; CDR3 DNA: TGTGCCAGCAGCTTGGGCAGGAACACTGAAGCTTTCTTT
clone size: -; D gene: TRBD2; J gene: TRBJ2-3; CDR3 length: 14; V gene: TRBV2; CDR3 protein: CASIAGGGTDTQYF; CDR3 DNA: TGTGCCAGCATAGCGGGCGGGGGCACAGATACGCAGTATTTT
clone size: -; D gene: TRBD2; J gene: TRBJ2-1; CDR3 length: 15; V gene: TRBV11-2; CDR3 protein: CASSKGLAGRDEQFF; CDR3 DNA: TGTGCCAGCAGCAAGGGACTAGCGGGACGGGATGAGCAGTTCTTC
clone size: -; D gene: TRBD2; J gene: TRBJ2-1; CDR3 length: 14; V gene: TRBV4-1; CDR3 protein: CASSLSGVYNEQFF; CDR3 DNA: TGCGCCAGCAGCCTAAGCGGGGTATACAATGAGCAGTTCTTC
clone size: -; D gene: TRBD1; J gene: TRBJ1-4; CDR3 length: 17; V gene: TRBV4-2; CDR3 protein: CASSQGGTGNTNEKLFF; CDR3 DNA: TGTGCCAGCAGCCAGGGAGGGACAGGAAACACTAATGAAAAACTGTTTTTT
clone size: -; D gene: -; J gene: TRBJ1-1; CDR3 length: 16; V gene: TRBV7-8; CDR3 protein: CASSATPREMNTEAFF; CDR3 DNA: TGTGCCAGCAGCGCGACCCCAAGGGAGATGAACACTGAAGCTTTCTTT
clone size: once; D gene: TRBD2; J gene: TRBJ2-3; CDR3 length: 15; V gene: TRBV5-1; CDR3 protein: CASRPSSGPTDTQYF; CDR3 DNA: TGCGCCAGCAGACCATCTAGCGGACCCACAGATACGCAGTATTTT
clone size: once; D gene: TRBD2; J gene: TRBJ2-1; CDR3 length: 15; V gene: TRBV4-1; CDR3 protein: CASSLQSAGTDEQFF; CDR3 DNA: TGCGCCAGCAGCCTCCAATCAGCGGGGACGGATGAGCAGTTCTTC
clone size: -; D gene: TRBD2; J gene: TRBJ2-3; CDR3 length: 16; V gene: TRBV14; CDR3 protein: CASSFGLAWGTDTQYF; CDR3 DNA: TGTGCCAGCAGCTTTGGACTAGCGTGGGGCACAGATACGCAGTATTTT
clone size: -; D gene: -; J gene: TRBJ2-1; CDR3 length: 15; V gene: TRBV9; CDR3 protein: CASSVARQAYNEQFF; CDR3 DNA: TGTGCCAGCAGCGTAGCTAGACAGGCCTACAATGAGCAGTTCTTC
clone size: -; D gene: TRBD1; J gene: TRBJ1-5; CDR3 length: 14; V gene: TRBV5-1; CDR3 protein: CASSEQGFAQPQHF; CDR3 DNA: TGCGCCAGCAGCGAACAGGGGTTCGCTCAGCCCCAGCATTTT
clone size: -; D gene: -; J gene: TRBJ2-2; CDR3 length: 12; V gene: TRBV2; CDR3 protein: CASSGRAGELFF; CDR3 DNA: TGTGCCAGCAGTGGGAGGGCCGGGGAGCTGTTTTTT
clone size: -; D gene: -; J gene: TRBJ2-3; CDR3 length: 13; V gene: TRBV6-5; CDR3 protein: CASSYGVTDTQYF; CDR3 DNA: TGTGCCAGCAGTTACGGGGTCACAGATACGCAGTATTTT
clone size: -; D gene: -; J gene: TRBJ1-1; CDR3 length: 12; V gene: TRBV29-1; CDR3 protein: CSVVSGGEEAFF; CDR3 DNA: TGCAGCGTTGTTTCGGGCGGGGAGGAAGCTTTCTTT
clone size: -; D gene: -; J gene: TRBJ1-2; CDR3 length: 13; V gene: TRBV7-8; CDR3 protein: CASSLAQSYGYTF; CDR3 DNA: TGTGCCAGCAGCTTAGCACAAAGCTATGGCTACACCTTC
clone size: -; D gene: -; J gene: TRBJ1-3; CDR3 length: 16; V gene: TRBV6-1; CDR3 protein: CASSVGAADTGNTIYF; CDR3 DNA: TGTGCCAGCAGTGTAGGCGCGGCAGACACTGGAAACACCATATATTTT
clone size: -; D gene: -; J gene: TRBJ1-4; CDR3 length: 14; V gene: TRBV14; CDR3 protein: CASSLGARTEKLFF; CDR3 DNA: TGTGCCAGCAGCCTAGGTGCGAGGACTGAAAAACTGTTTTTT
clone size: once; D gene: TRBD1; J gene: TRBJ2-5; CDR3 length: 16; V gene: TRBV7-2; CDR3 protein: CASSLRIGQGGETQYF; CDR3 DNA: TGTGCCAGCAGCTTACGCATAGGACAGGGGGGAGAGACCCAGTACTTC
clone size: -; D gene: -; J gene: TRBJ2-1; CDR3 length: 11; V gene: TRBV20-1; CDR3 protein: CSASAGPEQFF; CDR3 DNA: TGCAGTGCTTCCGCGGGACCCGAGCAGTTCTTC
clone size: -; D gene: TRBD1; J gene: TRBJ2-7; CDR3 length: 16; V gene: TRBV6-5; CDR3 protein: CASSSVPGQGAREQYF; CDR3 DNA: TGTGCCAGCAGTTCCGTCCCGGGACAGGGGGCGCGTGAGCAGTACTTC
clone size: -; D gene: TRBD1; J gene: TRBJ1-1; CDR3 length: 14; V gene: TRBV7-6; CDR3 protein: CASSPRQGQDEAFF; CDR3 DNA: TGTGCCAGCAGCCCCCGACAGGGCCAGGATGAAGCTTTCTTT
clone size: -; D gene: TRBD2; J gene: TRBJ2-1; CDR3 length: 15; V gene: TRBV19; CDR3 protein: CASSEGGRSYNEQFF; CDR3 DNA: TGTGCCAGTAGTGAGGGCGGGAGGTCCTACAATGAGCAGTTCTTC
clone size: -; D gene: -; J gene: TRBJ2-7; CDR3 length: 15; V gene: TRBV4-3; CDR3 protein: CASSQDAVSSYEQYF; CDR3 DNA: TGCGCCAGCAGCCAAGATGCTGTTTCCTCCTACGAGCAGTACTTC
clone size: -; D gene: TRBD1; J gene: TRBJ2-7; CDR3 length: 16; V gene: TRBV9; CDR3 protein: CASSVGWTGPYYEQYF; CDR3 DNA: TGTGCCAGCAGCGTAGGTTGGACAGGGCCCTACTACGAGCAGTACTTC
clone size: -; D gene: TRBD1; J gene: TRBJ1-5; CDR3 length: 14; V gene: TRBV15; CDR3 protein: CATSRTGGFQPQHF; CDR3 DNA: TGTGCCACCAGCAGGACAGGGGGCTTTCAGCCCCAGCATTTT
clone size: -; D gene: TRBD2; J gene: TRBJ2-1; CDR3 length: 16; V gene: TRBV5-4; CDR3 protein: CASSLPGTSGSNEQFF; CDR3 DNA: TGTGCCAGCAGCTTACCCGGGACTAGCGGGAGTAATGAGCAGTTCTTC
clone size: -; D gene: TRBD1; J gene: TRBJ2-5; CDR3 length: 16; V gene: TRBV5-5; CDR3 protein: CASSLARTGVQETQYF; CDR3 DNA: TGTGCCAGCAGCTTGGCCCGGACAGGGGTTCAAGAGACCCAGTACTTC
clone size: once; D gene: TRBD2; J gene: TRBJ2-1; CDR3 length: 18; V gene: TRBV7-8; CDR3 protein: CASSFKPRLAGDHNEQFF; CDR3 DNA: TGTGCCAGCAGCTTTAAACCCCGACTAGCGGGAGATCACAATGAGCAGTTCTTC
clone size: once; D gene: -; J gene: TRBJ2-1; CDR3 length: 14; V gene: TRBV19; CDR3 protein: CASTLAAGYNEQFF; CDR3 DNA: TGTGCCAGTACCCTAGCTGCGGGATACAATGAGCAGTTCTTC
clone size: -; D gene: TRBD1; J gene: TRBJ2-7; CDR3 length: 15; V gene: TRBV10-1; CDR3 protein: CASSDATGGMHEQYF; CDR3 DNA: TGCGCCAGCAGTGATGCCACAGGGGGCATGCACGAGCAGTACTTC
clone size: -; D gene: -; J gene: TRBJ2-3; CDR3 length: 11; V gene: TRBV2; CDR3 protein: CASSERPSQYF; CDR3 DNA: TGTGCCAGCAGTGAACGGCCCTCGCAGTATTTT
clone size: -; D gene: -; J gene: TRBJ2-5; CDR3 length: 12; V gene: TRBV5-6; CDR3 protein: CASSLNEETQYF; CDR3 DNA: TGTGCCAGCAGCTTGAATGAAGAGACCCAGTACTTC
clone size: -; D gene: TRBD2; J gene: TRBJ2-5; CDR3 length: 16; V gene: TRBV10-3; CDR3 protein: CAIRASSGGDQETQYF; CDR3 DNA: TGTGCCATCAGGGCGAGTAGCGGGGGGGATCAAGAGACCCAGTACTTC